The next 14 T cell receptor beta chains were all read from a single sample in a study of blood T cells in healthy people across ages (dated by TCRdb to between 2015 and 2016). The library relied on 5' RACE. Sequencing took place on an Illumina HiSeq 2500. A second PCR of about 6 to 12 cycles was run with a J-beta primer mix and a sample-barcoded 5' primer. Starting from the raw public reads, TCRdb applied fastp trimming at Q25, assembled clones with MiXCR and retained in-frame beta chains. Rows matching on CDR3 protein sequence are summarized as one entry with the most common DNA and genes. The sample profile shows about 640,000 distinct CDR3 sequences; about 53% of them were found once. The biggest ten clones account for more than 35% of the sample. The sample taken for sequencing was blood. Receptors originate from a man aged 55 to 70 in good health.

The chain is built from TRBV7-8 and TRBJ2-1, with D perhaps TRBD1 (5 bases). This CDR3 spans 13 amino acids. Per germline, CDR1 SGHVS and CDR2 FQNEAQ. The ends were cut back, 11 bases at V and 5 bases at J, with 16 bases in the middle. For the CDR3, the DNA is TGTGCCTCCCGGCAGGGCCGAGACAATGAGCAGTTCTTC. Its protein is CASRQGRDNEQFF.

This rearrangement joins TRBV11-2 to TRBJ1-2; the D is unclear. V dropped 0 bases and J dropped 5 bases, with 25 bases sitting between them. This CDR3 contains 19 residues. The germline gives CDR1 SGHAT, CDR2 FQNNGV. The CDR3 reads CASSLDGPTERRIRYGYTF. The CDR3 DNA follows: TGTGCCAGCAGCTTAGACGGTCCGACGGAGAGACGAATCCGGTATGGCTACACCTTC.

This clonotype was found once. The chain employs TRBV15 and TRBJ1-6; D is uncertain. The CDR3 runs to 16 residues. Between the trimmed V and J ends, which lost 1 base and 8 bases, there was a span of 15 bases. CDR1 LNHNV and CDR2 YYDKDF come from the germline V gene (reference sequence). The CDR3 region is CATSRARPRGDSPLHF. In nucleotides, the CDR3 is TGTGCCACCAGCAGAGCAAGGCCGCGAGGTGATTCACCCCTCCACTTT. The variable domain in full, completed from reference TRBV15 and TRBJ1-6, reads DAMVIQNPRYQVTQFGKPVTLSCSQTLNHNVMYWYQQKSSQAPKLLFHYYDKDFNNEADTPDNFQSRRPNTSFCFLDIRSPGLGDTAMYLCATSRARPRGDSPLHFGNGTRLTVT.

V gene TRBV10-3 combines with J gene TRBJ2-3; D uncertain. V gave up 10 bases and J gave up 2 bases, with 13 bases separating them. This CDR3 contains 13 residues. CDR1 is ENHRY and CDR2 is SYGVKD in the germline V gene. CDR3 loop: CATAFSFTDTQYF. In DNA form, the CDR3 reads TGTGCCACCGCCTTCAGCTTCACAGATACGCAGTATTTT.

This clonotype appeared a few times. The CDR3 DNA is TGCAGCGTTGCATCGGGAACCGGGACAGGGATCTCGGGGGAGCAGTTCTTC. Residues: CSVASGTGTGISGEQFF. The chain joins TRBV29-1 to TRBJ2-1; 9 nucleotides match TRBD1. There are 17 residues in the CDR3. With V trimmed by 4 bases and J by 10 bases, 20 bases remained unmatched. Germline values: CDR1 SQVTM, CDR2 ANQGSEA.

The chain has TRBV18 and TRBJ2-1; TRBD2 might be the D (5 bases). CDR3 length: 13 residues. Looked up from germline, CDR1 is KGHSH and CDR2 is LQKENI. With 2 bases removed from V and 8 bases from J, the gap between germline ends came to 10 bases. The CDR3, as DNA: TGTGCCAGCTCACCAATGGACTCCCATGAGCAGTTCTTC. Translated, it gives CASSPMDSHEQFF.

This clonotype was detected once. The rearrangement joins TRBV7-2 to TRBJ2-3; D not certain. V lost 1 base and J 7 bases, leaving 6 bases between the germline ends. Germline CDR1 and CDR2: SGHTA and FQGNSA. The CDR3 is 12 residues long. The CDR3 spells CASSLDVNTQYF. In DNA form, the CDR3 reads TGTGCCAGCAGCTTAGATGTTAATACGCAGTATTTT. The entire variable domain, with the rest obtained from reference TRBV7-2 and TRBJ2-3, is as follows: GAGVSQSPSNKVTEKGKDVELRCDPISGHTALYWYRQSLGQGLEFLIYFQGNSAPDKSGLPSDRFSAERTGGSVSTLTIQRTQQEDSAVYLCASSLDVNTQYFGPGTRLTVL.

This chain uses TRBV4-3 with TRBJ1-2; D ambiguous. The CDR3 has 15 residues. Germline-derived CDR1 and CDR2 are LGHNA and YSLEER. V lost 0 bases to trimming and J lost 8 bases, with 16 bases between them. CDR3 residues: CASSQETAGLRGYTF. The CDR3 bases are TGCGCCAGCAGCCAAGAAACGGCAGGCCTCCGCGGCTACACCTTC.

Only a few counts were recorded for this clonotype. The V gene is TRBV5-1, the J gene TRBJ1-6, with 10 bases fitting TRBD1. With V trimmed by 4 bases and J by 9 bases, 4 bases remained unmatched. Germline-derived CDR1 and CDR2 are SGHRS and YFSETQ. The CDR3 extends over 14 amino acids. The CDR3 is CASSIRDRGSPLHF. The CDR3 DNA sequence: TGCGCCAGCAGCATCCGGGACAGGGGTTCACCCCTCCACTTT.

The chain joins TRBV20-1 to TRBJ2-7; 12 nucleotides agree with TRBD2. The CDR3 is 17 residues long. Germline assignment: CDR1 DFQATT and CDR2 SNEGSKA (reference sequence). With 6 bases clipped from V and 7 bases from J, the junction kept 19 bases outside the gene matches. CDR3 DNA sequence: TGCAGTGCAGGTTTTAGACTAGCGGGAGAAATGGGCAATGAGCAGTACTTC. The encoded protein is CSAGFRLAGEMGNEQYF.

The CDR3: CSARDRLNTGELFF. CDR3 coding DNA: TGCAGTGCCAGGGACAGGCTGAACACCGGGGAGCTGTTTTTT. V usage is TRBV20-1 and J usage is TRBJ2-2, with 8 bases identical to TRBD1. CDR1 is DFQATT, CDR2 SNEGSKA, per germline (reference sequence). The CDR3 is 14 residues long. V lost 6 bases and J lost 1; bases outside the gene matches: 4.

Worth noting for this clonotype: A clone one base away is much larger, so this may be a read error. V usage is TRBV5-1 and J usage is TRBJ2-2; 8 bases agree with TRBD2. The CDR3 extends over 17 amino acids. J was trimmed by 1 base and V by 0 bases; bases with no gene match: 5. Germline lookup yields CDR1 SGHRS and CDR2 YFSETQ. The CDR3 here is CASSLGTAGENTGELFF. DNA of the CDR3: TGCGCCAGCAGCTTGGGGACAGCGGGAGAGAACACCGGGGAGCTGTTTTTT.

This clonotype was observed once. This rearrangement joins TRBV7-9 to TRBJ2-6, with a tentative D call TRBD2 (6 bases). The ends were cut back, 2 bases at V and 2 bases at J, with 13 bases in the middle. Germline V gene sequence: CDR1 SEHNR, CDR2 FQNEAQ (reference sequence). The CDR3 loop spans 17 amino acids. CDR3 protein: CASSLRSPGAGANVLTF. The CDR3 coding sequence is TGTGCCAGCAGCTTAAGGAGCCCGGGGGCTGGGGCCAACGTCCTGACTTTC.

The rearrangement links TRBV6-1 to TRBJ2-5, with D perhaps matching TRBD1 (5 bases). Gene TRBJ2-4 matches the end of the DNA better, so the J call may be wrong. CDR3 length equals 11 residues. The germline gives CDR1 MNHNS, CDR2 SASEGT. The CDR3 DNA follows: TGTGCCAGCCCCGACAGAAACATTCAGTACTTC. This translates into CASPDRNIQYF.